This TCR beta chain appears in the sequencing data of a study of cytomegalovirus exposure and HLA in healthy donors (TCRdb year 2017). Background for the entire study: According to an earlier analysis of 587 of the donors, roughly 180 million T cells yielded roughly 110 million unique TCR beta sequences and approximately 280 Gb of sequence data. An early release that covered roughly 600 HLA-typed donors contained approximately 300 gigabases of sequencing data and tens of millions of unique TCR sequences. The genetic ancestry cluster associated with self-reported Caucasian donors included 81% of the roughly 410 genotyped donors. The study was designed to test whether signatures of past pathogen exposure could be identified by cataloging public T cell receptors. The study profiled the T cell repertoires of more than 500 subjects by immunosequencing and related them to cytomegalovirus serostatus. Besides the first cohort of more than 650 subjects, a separate validation cohort made up of 95 to 150 different subjects was used. To predict cytomegalovirus infection status, the study combined high-throughput TCR immunosequencing, statistical association of individual TCRs with disease status, and machine learning. A later analysis re-analyzed previously published TCR beta repertoires from several hundred donors and added high-resolution HLA genotyping to study TCR occurrence patterns. Rather than drawing on any new phenotypic data, the later analysis identified candidate immune exposures from TCR beta sequences and the way those sequences occurred across donors. An earlier analysis of some 500 of the donors used high-throughput TCR beta sequencing to judge whether each TCR beta V gene segment behaved as functional or pseudogenic. Alongside the repertoire data, information on donor age, sex, ethnicity and CMV serostatus was compiled. A later genetic analysis used genome-wide SNP genotypes for about three fifths of the 666 donors, treating that subset as a discovery cohort. All discovery cohort repertoires had been generated using a single sequencing platform. Both class I and class II loci were covered by HLA typing, at four-digit resolution. The number of donors typed differed by locus, with 629-630 for A, B, C, DRB1 and DQB1, about 500 for DQA1, over 600 for DPA1, and roughly 450 for DPB1. Roughly 5 DR-DQ haplotypes were handled as single units for association and clustering, since linkage in the cohort was strong. Across some 400 genotyped donors of the cohort, an average of roughly 200,000 unique TCR beta nucleotide sequences per donor were sequenced, and around 20% of those sequences were non-productive. Study-wide findings and limitations: A group of highly shared sequence variants was considered likely to be a technical artifact of the sequencing pipeline. In a later genetic analysis, a missense DCLRE1C variant was associated with V-gene and J-gene trimming of TCR beta chains, and the association was replicated in an independent cohort. A few of the identified cytomegalovirus-associated TCR beta chains were confirmed in vitro to be specific for cytomegalovirus antigens. For the cohort, immune exposure information was limited to CMV serostatus. An earlier analysis of some 560 of the donors showed that most TCR beta V segments appeared in productive rearrangements either about 87% or about 30% of the time, which broadly matched IMGT annotations. Strong co-occurrence of HLA alleles, especially DR and DQ, made assigning TCR associations to individual alleles difficult. A further reported finding was that TCR beta sequences accurately predicted the HLA-A and HLA-B alleles for most subjects in the first cohort. Because HLA typing was missing for some donors at each locus, association tests included only the typed subset. The authors suggested that the approach could potentially be extended to other disease states and immunological phenotypes. The presence/absence analyses assumed that sequencing depth was roughly uniform across donors, and that assumption may not be true. This cohort had only TCR beta chains sequenced, and the lack of alpha or paired-chain data limited which features could be detected. In a later analysis, the rate of TCR association differed among HLA loci, with DRB1 alleles having the most associated TCRs and HLA-C alleles having the fewest. Because counts were too low, around 18 rarely observed V segments, including chromosome 9 orphons, were left out of the earlier analysis of a few hundred of the donors. Most CMV-associated TCR beta chains appeared to be HLA-restricted in a later analysis, and the HLA associations seemed to be driven largely by CMV exposure. The 87-base-pair reads could not distinguish some IMGT-functional V segments, including TRBV6-2 and TRBV6-3, so those segments were excluded. Most TCR sequences were observed very rarely across donors, whereas some public TCRs were present in many individuals. In a later analysis, HLA-associated TCR beta chains were found to be more clonally expanded and to have lower generation probabilities than equally common non-associated chains. Several of the top co-occurrence clusters appeared to be linked to parvovirus B19, influenza, CMV and Epstein-Barr virus, according to a later analysis. Linkage disequilibrium might explain the correlated functional status among segregating V segments, but an unknown experimental factor could not be ruled out. Compared with the approximately 600-donor mean, donors in an Asian-associated ancestry cluster had fewer N-insertions in productive TCRs, according to a later genetic analysis. A total of about 150 TCR beta chains were listed by the study as associated with cytomegalovirus. Specific HLA alleles were associated with 15,000 to 20,000 TCR beta sequences at a false discovery rate of 0.05 in a later analysis. In both the original and validation cohorts, the classifier was reported to diagnose cytomegalovirus status with high specificity and sensitivity.

Points on this clone: Its specific antigen is unknown.

In total, roughly 670 healthy bone marrow donors made up the cohort. At the time of sampling, every cohort member was nominally healthy, though immune exposures that went unrecorded were likely present. The donor was CMV seronegative and was included in the group of a few hundred seronegative cohort members. A peripheral blood sample was collected from each donor, and TCR beta sequencing was performed on peripheral blood mononuclear cells. The Qiagen DNeasy Blood Extraction Kit was used to extract genomic DNA from the blood cell samples. Library method: the immunoSEQ multiplex PCR assay. The multiplex PCR relied on a mix of 60 forward primers for TCR Vbeta segments and 13 reverse primers for TCR Jbeta segments. The CDR3 region of rearranged TCR beta genes was amplified from genomic DNA by a multiplex PCR assay. The Illumina HiSeq System was used to sequence the amplified TCR beta libraries as 87-base-pair reads. Under the source paper's analysis protocol: Across the 700 or so repertoires, a later analysis counted some 81 million unique TCR beta chains, some 11 million of which were shared by at least two donors. Raw reads were error-corrected and collapsed into unique sequences with a nearest-neighbor algorithm that merged closely related sequences to remove PCR and sequencing errors. CDR3 sequences were aligned to IMGT reference sequences to assign V, D and J gene segments. For a sequence to be retained, a match of at least six nucleotides was required to both a V gene segment and a J gene segment. Rearrangements were classified as productive when the CDR3 lacked stop codons and remained in frame with V and J, and all other rearrangements were classified as non-productive. Following IMGT convention, CDR3 was defined as the stretch from the second conserved V-encoded cysteine up to the conserved J-encoded phenylalanine. The earlier analysis of fewer than 700 of the donors excluded sequences that lacked an unambiguous match to a single V gene segment. An earlier analysis of a few hundred of the donors called V segments functional above 56.7% productive rearrangements and segregating when the between-donor standard deviation exceeded 5%. To diagnose cytomegalovirus status from the catalog of TCR beta chain sequences, a statistical classification framework was built. In a later analysis, TCR nucleotide sequences were compared against IMGT/GENE-DB human TR gene sequences so that V and J genes could be assigned. Using the TCRdist pipeline, a later analysis assigned CDR3 sequences along with most-parsimonious VDJ recombination scenarios. In a later analysis, every TCR beta chain was defined by the combination of its CDR3 amino acid sequence and its V-gene family, and reads without a unique V-gene family were dropped. As a way to deal with suspected cross-contamination and a sequencing artifact, a later analysis dropped 640 or so nucleotide sequences that were highly shared and had low generation probability. For each public chain, a later analysis derived a clonal expansion index from normalized ranks of inferred template counts within each repertoire. Generation probabilities in a later analysis came from a VDJ recombination model fitted to out-of-frame rearrangements, and those results were checked against IGoR. Hypergeometric tests were used in a later analysis to score TCR-TCR, TCR-HLA and TCR-CMV co-occurrence, with a repertoire-size bias correction applied to the TCR pairs. In a later analysis, false discovery rates were estimated by permuting HLA or CMV assignments 20 times. In a later analysis, co-occurring TCRs were grouped using DBSCAN, and TCRdist sequence similarity was added for clustering within HLA-allele-positive subsets. Co-occurrence clustering excluded repertoires with fewer than 30,000 or more than 120,000 public chains, plus five with anomalous nucleotide sharing. TCRdb obtained this table from immuneACCESS and retained in-frame rearrangements with V and J assigned. These tables miss some clones; where compared with another copy, unresolved V genes account for less than half of the shortfall, and the remainder is unexplained. V, J and clone size were drawn from that table, and D and trimming were deduced from the DNA. The sample table records 45,000 or so clones. Clones ranked in the top ten supply less than 20% of the sample.

The CDR3 runs 11 residues from the cysteine to the phenylalanine. The kept DNA is CDR3 alone, 33 bases in frame from the first base. Taken from the germline V gene, the CDR1 and CDR2 loops are SGHAT and FQNNGV. V and J are truncated by 7 bases and 8 bases respectively, leaving an intervening sequence of 11 bases. The V gene is TRBV11-2 and the J gene is TRBJ1-2; the D gene is not confidently resolved. This clonotype was obtained from a male donor in good health and CMV-seronegative. The sample taken for sequencing was PBMCs. Here the CDR3 is given as CASNIAGGYTF. The sequenced DNA: TGTGCCAGCAACATAGCCGGGGGCTACACCTTC.